Following are 21 T cell receptor beta chains from one sample sequenced in a study of blood T cell repertoires in COVID-19. Clones were sequenced by immunoSEQ multiplex PCR, and TCRdb holds only the in-frame ones, with some missing. The sample lists around 220,000 clones, over 75% occurring once. Sequencing was carried out using peripheral blood. The receptors shown here come from a human donor in a cohort sampled during active COVID-19.

The chain carries TRBV10-2 and TRBJ2-1; 7 nucleotides align to TRBD2. Per germline, CDR1 WSHSY and CDR2 SAAADI. The CDR3 contains 13 residues. V lost 8 bases, J lost 6 bases, and 7 bases stayed unmatched. CDR3 region: CASLGLVLNEQFF. For the CDR3, the DNA is TGCGCCAGCCTCGGACTAGTACTCAATGAGCAGTTCTTC.

This clone was counted a single time. The chain joins TRBV28 to TRBJ2-7, with D unclear. V lost 8 bases and J lost 3, with 17 bases in between. The CDR3 covers 14 residues. Germline lookup yields CDR1 MDHEN and CDR2 SYDVKM. The CDR3 spells CASSHGLRIYEQYF. Written as DNA, the CDR3 is TGTGCCAGCTCGCATGGTTTGAGAATCTACGAGCAGTACTTC.

V gene TRBV7-2 combines with J gene TRBJ2-7; 8 bases map to TRBD1. The trim removed 1 base at V and 3 bases at J, leaving 5 bases unmatched. The germline V gene encodes CDR1 SGHTA and CDR2 FQGNSA. This CDR3 is 15 amino acids long. CDR3: CASSLGTGWNYEQYF. Here the CDR3 DNA reads TGTGCCAGCAGCTTAGGGACAGGGTGGAACTACGAGCAGTACTTC.

The chain carries TRBV7-3 and TRBJ2-5, with 12 bases lining up with TRBD1. This CDR3 spans 17 amino acids. Germline assignment: CDR1 SGHTA and CDR2 FQGTGA. Trimming removed 5 bases from V and 5 bases from J; junction bases left unmatched: 12. CDR3 in amino acids: CASSRGWDRGPVETQYF. DNA of the CDR3: TGTGCCAGCAGCAGAGGCTGGGACAGGGGGCCGGTGGAGACCCAGTACTTC.

The chain uses TRBV9 and TRBJ2-7; 8 bases fit TRBD1. The CDR3 totals 15 residues. The V and J ends lost 0 bases and 6 bases, in that order; junction bases with no gene match: 8. Germline-derived CDR1 and CDR2 are SGDLS and YYNGEE. The CDR3 sequence is CASSVAPTGVREQYF. In DNA, the CDR3 is TGTGCCAGCAGCGTAGCTCCGACAGGGGTCCGCGAGCAGTACTTC.

The CDR3 reads CASSQLPGLAGTNEQFF. DNA of the CDR3: TGTGCCAGCAGCCAATTACCGGGACTAGCGGGAACGAATGAGCAGTTCTTC. V usage is TRBV4-2 and J usage is TRBJ2-1; 13 bases map to TRBD2. Germline CDR1 is LGHNA and CDR2 is YNFKEQ. Losses at the gene ends were 2 bases for V and 7 bases for J; bases not matched to a gene: 8. The CDR3 runs to 17 residues.

This clone was observed a few times. One end of the junction is discordant with germline, which a read error may explain. Other DNA sequences from this sample encode an identical CDR3 as well. V gene TRBV9 combines with J gene TRBJ2-7, with 9 bases aligning to TRBD2. CDR1 and CDR2 from the germline V gene are SGDLS and YYNGEE. CDR3 length equals 17 residues. The CDR3 reads CPRRVAGGLAGFYEQYF. In DNA form, the CDR3 reads TGCCCCCGCCGCGTCGCGGGGGGGCTAGCGGGGTTCTACGAGCAGTACTTC.

The chain combines TRBV28 with TRBJ1-5; D ambiguous. The CDR3 spans 11 residues. Germline assignment: CDR1 MDHEN and CDR2 SYDVKM. Trimming cost V 2 bases and J 6 bases, with 2 bases left between them. The CDR3 nucleotides read TGTGCCAGCAGTTTACGTCAGCCCCAGCATTTT. This translates into CASSLRQPQHF.

This chain connects TRBV5-4 to TRBJ1-1, with TRBD1 matching 8 bases. CDR3 length: 13 residues. Trimming at V came to 5 bases and at J to 10 bases, leaving 10 bases not matched to a gene. Looked up from germline, CDR1 is SGHNT and CDR2 is YYREEE (reference sequence). CDR3 loop: CASRPRTGPGAFF. The CDR3 DNA reads TGTGCCAGCAGACCACGGACAGGGCCTGGAGCTTTCTTT.

This sequence joins TRBV28 and TRBJ2-7; TRBD2 agrees at 8 bases. The CDR3 sequence is 17 residues long. CDR1 is MDHEN, CDR2 SYDVKM, per germline. Trimming at V came to 5 bases and at J to 3 bases, leaving 15 bases not matched to a gene. CDR3: CASSQPLLLAVNYEQYF. Written as DNA, the CDR3 is TGTGCCAGCAGTCAGCCACTTTTACTAGCGGTTAACTACGAGCAGTACTTC. The full variable domain, with the rest looked up from reference TRBV28 and TRBJ2-7, is DVKVTQSSRYLVKRTGEKVFLECVQDMDHENMFWYRQDPGLGLRLIYFSYDVKMKEKGDIPEGYSVSREKKERFSLILESASTNQTSMYLCASSQPLLLAVNYEQYFGPGTRLTVT.

The V and J genes are TRBV7-2 and TRBJ2-1; tentatively, D is TRBD1 (5 bases). The germline V gene encodes CDR1 SGHTA and CDR2 FQGNSA. The ends were cut back, 4 bases at V and 4 bases at J, with 11 bases in the middle. This CDR3 is built from 14 residues. CDR3 sequence: CASSSRGQYNEQFF. CDR3 in DNA: TGTGCCAGCAGCTCCCGAGGACAATACAATGAGCAGTTCTTC.

Comment on this clone: The same CDR3 also results from other DNA sequences found in this sample. V is TRBV18 and J is TRBJ1-6; D unclear. V gave up 2 bases and J gave up 0 bases, with 5 bases separating them. The germline V gene has CDR1 KGHSH and CDR2 LQKENI. The CDR3 has 15 residues. In DNA, the CDR3 is TGTGCCAGCTCACCATCGAGCTCCTATAATTCACCCCTCCACTTT. Translated: CASSPSSSYNSPLHF.

This chain joins TRBV9 and TRBJ2-7, with 7 bases fitting TRBD1. The CDR3 has 15 amino acids. The V gene's germline CDR1 is SGDLS and CDR2 YYNGEE. After removal of 3 bases from V and 0 bases from J, the junction contained 6 bases not matched to a gene. The CDR3 spells CASSAKTGTSYEQYF. As DNA, the CDR3 is TGTGCCAGCAGCGCCAAGACAGGGACCTCCTACGAGCAGTACTTC.

This sequence joins TRBV5-1 and TRBJ1-1, with D maybe TRBD1 (6 bases). V lost 4 bases, J lost 6 bases, and 19 bases lay in between. The CDR3 runs to 15 residues. Germline V gene data show CDR1 as SGHRS and CDR2 as YFSETQ. The CDR3 nucleotides are TGCGCCAGCAGCCCGGTTAAGGGGGACCGGGCTGAAGCTTTCTTT. This sequence encodes CASSPVKGDRAEAFF.

The V and J genes are TRBV7-3 and TRBJ1-1, with D perhaps matching TRBD1 (5 bases). The CDR3 totals 13 residues. CDR1 and CDR2 from the germline V gene are SGHTA and FQGTGA. Deletions cut 2 bases from V and 2 bases from J, with 6 bases between. In nucleotides, the CDR3 is TGTGCCAGCAGCTTAGACAGCAACACTGAAGCTTTCTTT. This sequence encodes CASSLDSNTEAFF.

The CDR3, as DNA: TGTGCCAGCAGCTTAGGTGGGCTTTCTTCAACTGAAGCTTTCTTT. Encoded protein: CASSLGGLSSTEAFF. This chain uses TRBV7-6 with TRBJ1-1; D is uncertain. The CDR3 runs 15 residues. Trimming stripped 1 base from V and 5 bases from J, with 14 bases between. Germline loops: CDR1 SGHVS, CDR2 FNYEAQ. The full variable domain, its missing parts supplied by reference TRBV7-6 and TRBJ1-1, is GAGVSQSPRYKVTKRGQDVALRCDPISGHVSLYWYRQALGQGPEFLTYFNYEAQQDKSGLPNDRFSAERPEGSISTLTIQRTEQRDSAMYRCASSLGGLSSTEAFFGQGTRLTVV.

The V and J genes are TRBV30 and TRBJ2-1; D might be TRBD2 (5 bases). The germline CDR1 and CDR2 sequences are GTSNPN and SVGIG (reference sequence). There are 13 residues in the CDR3. With 2 bases removed from V and 12 bases from J, the gap between germline ends came to 17 bases. CDR3 protein: CAWSQDYSKGQFF. CDR3 in DNA: TGTGCCTGGAGTCAAGACTATTCCAAAGGGCAGTTCTTC.

The chain joins TRBV4-3 to TRBJ2-1, with D hard to call. CDR1 and CDR2 (germline): LGHNA, YSLEER. V lost 1 base to trimming and J lost 0 bases, with 10 bases between them. This CDR3 is built from 16 residues. In nucleotides, the CDR3 is TGCGCCAGCAGCCAAGGTGGGTCTAGCTCCTACAATGAGCAGTTCTTC. It yields the protein CASSQGGSSSYNEQFF.

V usage is TRBV29-1 and J usage is TRBJ2-7; 13 nucleotides agree with TRBD2. Germline V gene data show CDR1 as SQVTM and CDR2 as ANQGSEA. CDR3 size: 20 residues. With V trimmed by 5 bases and J by 3 bases, 22 bases remained unmatched. CDR3 sequence reads: CSVLGAVWGLAGRISYEQYF. Written as DNA, the CDR3 is TGCAGCGTTTTGGGGGCAGTATGGGGACTAGCGGGAAGGATAAGCTACGAGCAGTACTTC.

J is TRBJ1-2 and V is TRBV28, with 8 bases that match TRBD1. Germline lookup yields CDR1 MDHEN and CDR2 SYDVKM. With 6 bases clipped from V and 7 bases from J, the junction kept 10 bases outside the gene matches. The CDR3 is 14 residues long. CDR3 nucleotide sequence: TGTGCCAGCAGCCCCGGGCAGGGGGCCGGTGGCTACACCTTC. It translates to CASSPGQGAGGYTF.

The chain is built from TRBV24-1 and TRBJ2-1; 13 bases match TRBD2. V trimming: 5 bases; J trimming: 3 bases; junction bases outside the gene matches: 3. Germline-derived CDR1 and CDR2 are KGHDR and SFDVKD. The CDR3 spans 16 residues. The CDR3 reads CATSGRLAGGYNEQFF. The CDR3 coding sequence is TGTGCCACCAGTGGCCGACTAGCGGGAGGCTACAATGAGCAGTTCTTC.